This is a list of T cell receptor beta chains from one sample in a study of beta chain features in type 1 diabetes. Assay: immunoSEQ multiplex PCR; the TCRdb copy retains only in-frame clones and omits some. Of hundreds of thousands of clones listed, 15% to 17% are singletons. Sequenced sample: naive CD4+ T cells from blood. These receptors were collected from a man younger than 30 in good health. Both conserved end residues are part of each CDR3. The D gene is left open where the match is weak. Clone size is not always given. Where it is, it says once, few, many or a class for expanded clones.

cdr3_nt: TGTGCCAGCAGCGTAGCTCCGGACAGTCTCTACGAGCAGTACTTC
cdr3_aa: CASSVAPDSLYEQYF
clone_size: few
d_call: NA
j_call: TRBJ2-7
v_call: TRBV9

cdr3_nt: TGTGCCATCAGTGATGGCAGGGGGCATTTGAACACTGAAGCTTTCTTT
cdr3_aa: CAISDGRGHLNTEAFF
clone_size: NA
d_call: TRBD1
j_call: TRBJ1-1
v_call: TRBV10-3

cdr3_nt: TGTGCCAGCAGCTCCATCGGGGGGGCGGCCCAGTACTTC
cdr3_aa: CASSSIGGAAQYF
clone_size: NA
d_call: TRBD2
j_call: TRBJ2-5
v_call: TRBV11-3

cdr3_nt: TGTGCCAGCAGCTTAGCGCGGACAAGGGTCGGAGAGCAGTACTTC
cdr3_aa: CASSLARTRVGEQYF
clone_size: few
d_call: NA
j_call: TRBJ2-7
v_call: TRBV7-2

cdr3_nt: TGTGCCAGCAGCGGCAGCGGGAGTCGGACAGATACGCAGTATTTT
cdr3_aa: CASSGSGSRTDTQYF
clone_size: NA
d_call: TRBD2
j_call: TRBJ2-3
v_call: TRBV9

cdr3_nt: TGCAGCGTTATCAGGGGAGGGGACACTGAAGCTTTCTTT
cdr3_aa: CSVIRGGDTEAFF
clone_size: NA
d_call: NA
j_call: TRBJ1-1
v_call: TRBV29-1

cdr3_nt: TGTGCCAGCAGCTCCGGGACTAGCGGGAGGGGCACAGATACGCAGTATTTT
cdr3_aa: CASSSGTSGRGTDTQYF
clone_size: NA
d_call: TRBD2
j_call: TRBJ2-3
v_call: TRBV5-4

cdr3_nt: TGTGCCAGCAGCTTCCGACAGGGCCTCTACGAGCAGTACTTC
cdr3_aa: CASSFRQGLYEQYF
clone_size: NA
d_call: TRBD1
j_call: TRBJ2-7
v_call: TRBV11-2

cdr3_nt: TGTGCCAGCAGTGAAAGCTGGGGAAGCAATCAGCCCCAGCATTTT
cdr3_aa: CASSESWGSNQPQHF
clone_size: NA
d_call: NA
j_call: TRBJ1-5
v_call: TRBV25-1

cdr3_nt: TGTGCCAGCAGCTCTGACAGGGGTAATGAAAAACTGTTTTTT
cdr3_aa: CASSSDRGNEKLFF
clone_size: few
d_call: TRBD1
j_call: TRBJ1-4
v_call: TRBV7-9

cdr3_nt: TGTGCCAGTAGTAGGGACAGAAATCAGCCCCAGCATTTT
cdr3_aa: CASSRDRNQPQHF
clone_size: NA
d_call: TRBD1
j_call: TRBJ1-5
v_call: TRBV19

cdr3_nt: TGTGCCAGCCGTATCTTGGGGGATGGCTACACCTTC
cdr3_aa: CASRILGDGYTF
clone_size: NA
d_call: NA
j_call: TRBJ1-2
v_call: TRBV28

cdr3_nt: TGTGCCAGCAGTCGGTCCAGCGGGGGGGCCCGAGAGACCCAGTACTTC
cdr3_aa: CASSRSSGGARETQYF
clone_size: NA
d_call: TRBD2
j_call: TRBJ2-5
v_call: TRBV28

cdr3_nt: TGTGCCAGCAGCTGGAGGACAGTCATGAACACTGAAGCTTTCTTT
cdr3_aa: CASSWRTVMNTEAFF
clone_size: NA
d_call: NA
j_call: TRBJ1-1
v_call: TRBV5-6

cdr3_nt: TGTGCCTGGAGTCCCAGGGTCAATCAGCCCCAGCATTTT
cdr3_aa: CAWSPRVNQPQHF
clone_size: NA
d_call: NA
j_call: TRBJ1-5
v_call: TRBV30

cdr3_nt: TGTGCCAGCTCACCACCCGGGACAGCTGGGGCCAACGTCCTGACTTTC
cdr3_aa: CASSPPGTAGANVLTF
clone_size: NA
d_call: TRBD1
j_call: TRBJ2-6
v_call: TRBV18

cdr3_nt: TGTGCCAGCAGACGGACAGGGTACGCTGAAAAACTGTTTTTT
cdr3_aa: CASRRTGYAEKLFF
clone_size: few
d_call: TRBD1
j_call: TRBJ1-4
v_call: TRBV2

cdr3_nt: TGTGCCAGCAGCCCTATGAGGGGGACGGTGAGCTATGGCTACACCTTC
cdr3_aa: CASSPMRGTVSYGYTF
clone_size: few
d_call: NA
j_call: TRBJ1-2
v_call: TRBV14

cdr3_nt: TGTGCCAGCAGTCCCAGCGGGAGGGTCTACAATGAGCAGTTCTTC
cdr3_aa: CASSPSGRVYNEQFF
clone_size: NA
d_call: TRBD2
j_call: TRBJ2-1
v_call: TRBV2

cdr3_nt: TGTGCCAGCAGTGTAACGGGTTCCACTGAAGCTTTCTTT
cdr3_aa: CASSVTGSTEAFF
clone_size: NA
d_call: NA
j_call: TRBJ1-1
v_call: TRBV6-1